Listed below are T cell receptor beta chains from one sample, sequenced in a study of shared T cell receptors in the human thymus. The data were produced by immunoSEQ multiplex PCR, yet TCRdb's version contains in-frame clones alone and is incomplete. This table holds about 660,000 clones, around nine tenths found once. The same sample was also studied in work on human thymus T cells.

Sequencing was done on a sample of thymocytes. These TCRs come from a boy under two years old with a congenital heart defect. Both conserved end residues are part of each CDR3. A D gene is named only where the DNA matches it firmly. A clone size is listed for some rows: how often the clone was seen (once, few, many), or a class if it is expanded.

j_call | v_call | d_call | clone_size | cdr3_aa | cdr3_nt
TRBJ2-1 | TRBV15 | NA | NA | CATSRVGGYEQFF | TGTGCCACCAGCCGAGTTGGGGGGTATGAGCAGTTCTTC
TRBJ2-2 | TRBV5-6 | NA | NA | CASSLAVTGPNTGELFF | TGTGCCAGCAGCTTGGCCGTAACAGGGCCGAACACCGGGGAGCTGTTTTTT
TRBJ2-7 | TRBV15 | TRBD1 | NA | CATSSVYPGDRSIEQYF | TGTGCCACCAGCAGTGTTTATCCCGGGGACAGGTCAATCGAGCAGTACTTC
TRBJ1-6 | TRBV11-3 | TRBD1 | once | CASSYRGRLSSYNSPLHF | TGTGCCAGCAGCTACAGGGGCCGCCTAAGCTCCTATAATTCACCCCTCCACTTT
TRBJ2-7 | TRBV5-8 | NA | NA | CASSLGRGRNEQYF | TGTGCCAGCAGCTTGGGCAGGGGGAGGAACGAGCAGTACTTC
TRBJ2-4 | TRBV28 | NA | NA | CASSPQLAKNIQYF | TGTGCCAGCAGTCCACAGTTAGCCAAAAACATTCAGTACTTC
TRBJ2-7 | TRBV5-6 | NA | once | CASSLERRHEQYF | TGTGCCAGCAGCTTGGAACGGCGGCACGAGCAGTACTTC
TRBJ1-2 | TRBV4-1 | NA | NA | CASSQDPTGGHNYGYTF | TGCGCCAGCAGCCAAGACCCTACCGGGGGGCACAACTATGGCTACACCTTC
TRBJ2-5 | TRBV5-5 | NA | NA | CASSLISGGDRETQYF | TGTGCCAGCAGCTTGATATCGGGCGGGGATCGTGAGACCCAGTACTTC
TRBJ1-2 | TRBV2 | TRBD1 | NA | CASSEGDSLKSEDYGYTF | TGTGCCAGCAGTGAGGGGGACAGCCTGAAATCGGAGGACTATGGCTACACCTTC
TRBJ1-5 | TRBV6-4 | NA | NA | CASSEIGEYSNQPQHF | TGTGCCAGCAGTGAAATTGGAGAATATAGCAATCAGCCCCAGCATTTT
TRBJ1-5 | TRBV28 | NA | once | CASSLGGDNQPQHF | TGTGCCAGCAGTTTAGGAGGGGACAATCAGCCCCAGCATTTT
TRBJ1-2 | TRBV7-8 | NA | NA | CASSLDAPVGGYTF | TGTGCCAGCAGCCTAGACGCACCGGTCGGGGGCTACACCTTC
TRBJ1-2 | TRBV23-1 | TRBD1 | few | CASSQPEPGTAYSTYTF | TGCGCCAGCAGTCAACCAGAACCCGGGACAGCCTACTCGACCTACACCTTC
TRBJ2-1 | TRBV6-1 | TRBD2 | NA | CASSASGRAWDEQFF | TGTGCCAGCAGTGCTAGCGGGAGGGCCTGGGATGAGCAGTTCTTC